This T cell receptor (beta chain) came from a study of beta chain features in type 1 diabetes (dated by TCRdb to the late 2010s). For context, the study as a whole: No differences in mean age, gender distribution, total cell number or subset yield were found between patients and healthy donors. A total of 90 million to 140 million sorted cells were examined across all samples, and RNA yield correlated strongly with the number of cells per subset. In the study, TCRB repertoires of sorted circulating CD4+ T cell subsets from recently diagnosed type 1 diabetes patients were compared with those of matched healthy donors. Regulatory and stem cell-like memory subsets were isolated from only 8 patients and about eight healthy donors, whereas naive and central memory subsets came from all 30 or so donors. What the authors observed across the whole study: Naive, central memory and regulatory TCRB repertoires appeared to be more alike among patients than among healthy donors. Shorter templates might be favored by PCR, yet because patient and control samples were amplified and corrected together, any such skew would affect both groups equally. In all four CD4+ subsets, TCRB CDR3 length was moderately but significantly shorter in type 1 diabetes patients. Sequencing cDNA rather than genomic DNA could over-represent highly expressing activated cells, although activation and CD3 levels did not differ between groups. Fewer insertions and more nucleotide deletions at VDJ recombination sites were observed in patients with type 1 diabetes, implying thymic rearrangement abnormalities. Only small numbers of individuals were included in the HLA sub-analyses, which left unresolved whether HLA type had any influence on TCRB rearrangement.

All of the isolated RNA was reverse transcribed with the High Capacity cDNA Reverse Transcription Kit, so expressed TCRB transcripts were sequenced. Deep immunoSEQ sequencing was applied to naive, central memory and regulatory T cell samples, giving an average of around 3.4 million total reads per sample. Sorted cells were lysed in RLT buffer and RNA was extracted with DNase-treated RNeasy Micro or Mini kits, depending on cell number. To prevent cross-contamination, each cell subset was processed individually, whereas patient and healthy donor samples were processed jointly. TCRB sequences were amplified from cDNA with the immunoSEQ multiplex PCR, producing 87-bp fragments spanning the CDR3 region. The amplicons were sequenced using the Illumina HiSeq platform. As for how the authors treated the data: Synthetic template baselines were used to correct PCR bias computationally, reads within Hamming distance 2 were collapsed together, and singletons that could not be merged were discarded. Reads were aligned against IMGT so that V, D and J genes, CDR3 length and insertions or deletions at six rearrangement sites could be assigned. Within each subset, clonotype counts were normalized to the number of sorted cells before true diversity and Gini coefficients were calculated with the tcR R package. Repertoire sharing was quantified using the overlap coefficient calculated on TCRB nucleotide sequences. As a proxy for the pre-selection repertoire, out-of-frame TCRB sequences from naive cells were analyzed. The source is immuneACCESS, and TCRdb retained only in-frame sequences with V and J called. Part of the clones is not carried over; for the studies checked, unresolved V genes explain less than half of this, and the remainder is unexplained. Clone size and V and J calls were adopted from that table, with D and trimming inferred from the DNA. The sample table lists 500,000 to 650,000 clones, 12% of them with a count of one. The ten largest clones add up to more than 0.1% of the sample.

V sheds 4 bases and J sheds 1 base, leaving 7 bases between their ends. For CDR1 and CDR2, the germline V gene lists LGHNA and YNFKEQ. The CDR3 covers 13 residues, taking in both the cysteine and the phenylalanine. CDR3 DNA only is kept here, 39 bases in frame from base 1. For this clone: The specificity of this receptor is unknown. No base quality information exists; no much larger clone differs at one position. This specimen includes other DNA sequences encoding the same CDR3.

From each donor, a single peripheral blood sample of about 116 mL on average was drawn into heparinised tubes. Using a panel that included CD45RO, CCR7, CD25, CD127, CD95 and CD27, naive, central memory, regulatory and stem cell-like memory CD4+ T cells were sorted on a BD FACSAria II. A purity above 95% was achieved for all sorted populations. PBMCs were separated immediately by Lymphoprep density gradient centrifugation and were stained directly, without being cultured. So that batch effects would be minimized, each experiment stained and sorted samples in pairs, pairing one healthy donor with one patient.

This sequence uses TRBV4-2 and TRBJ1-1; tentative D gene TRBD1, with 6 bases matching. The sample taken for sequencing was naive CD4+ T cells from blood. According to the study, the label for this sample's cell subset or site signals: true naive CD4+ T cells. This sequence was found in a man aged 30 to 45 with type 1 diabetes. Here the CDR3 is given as CASSRTENTEAFF. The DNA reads TGTGCCAGCAGCCGGACAGAGAACACTGAAGCTTTCTTT.